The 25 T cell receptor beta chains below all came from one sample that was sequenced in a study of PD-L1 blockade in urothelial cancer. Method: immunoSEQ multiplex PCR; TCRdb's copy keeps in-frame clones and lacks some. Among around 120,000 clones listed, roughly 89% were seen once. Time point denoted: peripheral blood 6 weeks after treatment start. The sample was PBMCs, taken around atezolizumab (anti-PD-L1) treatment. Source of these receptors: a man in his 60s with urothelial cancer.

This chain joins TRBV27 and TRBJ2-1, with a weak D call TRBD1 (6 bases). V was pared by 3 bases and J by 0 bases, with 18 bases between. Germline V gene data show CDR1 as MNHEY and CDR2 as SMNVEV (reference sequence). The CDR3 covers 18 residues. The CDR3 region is CASSFGTLVPSSYNEQFF. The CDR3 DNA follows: TGTGCCAGCAGTTTTGGGACACTTGTACCTAGCTCCTACAATGAGCAGTTCTTC.

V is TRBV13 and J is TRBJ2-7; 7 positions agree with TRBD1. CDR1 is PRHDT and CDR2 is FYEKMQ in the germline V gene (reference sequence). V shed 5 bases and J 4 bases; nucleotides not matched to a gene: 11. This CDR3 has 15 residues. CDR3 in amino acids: CASSASGQPQYEQYF. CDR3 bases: TGTGCCAGCAGCGCCTCGGGACAGCCCCAGTACGAGCAGTACTTC.

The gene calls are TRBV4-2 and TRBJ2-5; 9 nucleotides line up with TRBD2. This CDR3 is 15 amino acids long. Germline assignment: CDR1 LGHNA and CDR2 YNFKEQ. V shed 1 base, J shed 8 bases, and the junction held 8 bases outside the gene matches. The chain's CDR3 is CASSQGNSGGNTQYF. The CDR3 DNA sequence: TGTGCCAGCAGCCAAGGCAACAGCGGGGGGAATACCCAGTACTTC.

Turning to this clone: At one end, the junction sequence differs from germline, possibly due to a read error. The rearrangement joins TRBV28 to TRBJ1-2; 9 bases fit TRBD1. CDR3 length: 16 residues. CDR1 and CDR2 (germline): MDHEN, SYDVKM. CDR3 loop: CASSELDRGFNYGYTF. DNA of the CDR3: TGTGCCAGCAGTGAACTGGACAGGGGATTCAACTACGGCTACACCTTC.

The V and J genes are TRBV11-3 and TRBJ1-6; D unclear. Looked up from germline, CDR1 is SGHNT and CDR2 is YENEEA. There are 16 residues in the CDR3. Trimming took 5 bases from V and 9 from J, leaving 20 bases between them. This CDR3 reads CASSTAAFSAGSPLHF. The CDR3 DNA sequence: TGTGCCAGCAGCACCGCCGCCTTTTCCGCGGGTTCACCCCTCCACTTT.

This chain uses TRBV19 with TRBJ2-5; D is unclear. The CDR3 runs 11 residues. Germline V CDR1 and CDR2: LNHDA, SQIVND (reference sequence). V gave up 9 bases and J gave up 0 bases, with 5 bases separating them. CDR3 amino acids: CASLDQETQYF. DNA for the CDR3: TGTGCCAGCCTTGACCAAGAGACCCAGTACTTC.

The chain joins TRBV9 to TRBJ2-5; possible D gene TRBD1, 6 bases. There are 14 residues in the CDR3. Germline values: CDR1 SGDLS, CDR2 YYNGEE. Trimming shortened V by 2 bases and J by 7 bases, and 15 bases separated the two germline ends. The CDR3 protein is CASSVQGQAGTQYF. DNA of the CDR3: TGTGCCAGCAGCGTCCAGGGACAAGCAGGGACCCAGTACTTC.

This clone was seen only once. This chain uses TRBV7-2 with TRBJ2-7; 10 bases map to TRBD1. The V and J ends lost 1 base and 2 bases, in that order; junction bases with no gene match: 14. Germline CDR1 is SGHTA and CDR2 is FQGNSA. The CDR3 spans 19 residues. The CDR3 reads CASSLVADRGLGSPYEQYF. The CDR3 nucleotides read TGTGCCAGCAGCTTAGTGGCCGACAGGGGGCTCGGCAGCCCCTACGAGCAGTACTTC.

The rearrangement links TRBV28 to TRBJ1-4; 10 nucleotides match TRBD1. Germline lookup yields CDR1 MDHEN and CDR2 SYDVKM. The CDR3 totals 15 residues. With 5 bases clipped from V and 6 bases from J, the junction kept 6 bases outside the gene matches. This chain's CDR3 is CASSPQDRGDEKLFF. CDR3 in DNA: TGTGCCAGCAGTCCCCAGGACAGGGGGGATGAAAAACTGTTTTTT.

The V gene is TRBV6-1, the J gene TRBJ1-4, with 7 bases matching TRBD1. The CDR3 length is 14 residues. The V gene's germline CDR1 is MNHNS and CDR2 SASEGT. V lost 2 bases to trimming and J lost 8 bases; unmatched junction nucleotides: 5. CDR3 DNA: TGTGCCAGCAGTGAACGGCAGGGGGGAGAAAAACTGTTTTTT. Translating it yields CASSERQGGEKLFF.

This chain's CDR3 is CAGGRYNEQFF. The CDR3 region has the DNA TGTGCCGGGGGGAGGTACAATGAGCAGTTCTTC. This chain connects TRBV28 to TRBJ2-1, with a possible D match to TRBD2 (6 bases). CDR1 is MDHEN, CDR2 SYDVKM, per germline. The V end lost 11 bases, the J end lost 4 bases, and 9 bases lay between the germline ends. CDR3 length: 11 amino acids.

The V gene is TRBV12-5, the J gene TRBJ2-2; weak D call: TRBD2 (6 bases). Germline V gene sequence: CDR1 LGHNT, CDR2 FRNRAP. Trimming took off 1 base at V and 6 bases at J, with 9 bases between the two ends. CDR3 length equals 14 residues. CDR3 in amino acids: CASGLGGESGELFF. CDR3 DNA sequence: TGTGCTAGTGGTTTGGGGGGGGAATCCGGGGAGCTGTTTTTT.

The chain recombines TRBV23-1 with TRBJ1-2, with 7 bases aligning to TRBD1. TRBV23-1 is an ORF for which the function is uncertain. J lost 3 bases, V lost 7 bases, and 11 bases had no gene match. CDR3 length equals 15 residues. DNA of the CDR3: TGCGCCAGCATCGGGACAGAGTGCGGTGACTATGGCTACACCTTC. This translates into CASIGTECGDYGYTF.

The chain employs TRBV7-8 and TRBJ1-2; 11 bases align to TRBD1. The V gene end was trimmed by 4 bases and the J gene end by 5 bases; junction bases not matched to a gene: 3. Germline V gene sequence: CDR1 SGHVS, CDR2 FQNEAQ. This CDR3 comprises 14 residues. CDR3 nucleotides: TGTGCCAGCAGCTCCCGGGACAGGGGGTATGGCTACACCTTC. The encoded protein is CASSSRDRGYGYTF.

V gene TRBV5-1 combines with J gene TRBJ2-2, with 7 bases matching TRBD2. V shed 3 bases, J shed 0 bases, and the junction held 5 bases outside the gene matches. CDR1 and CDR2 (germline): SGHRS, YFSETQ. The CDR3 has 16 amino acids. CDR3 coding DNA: TGCGCCAGCAGCTGGCTTGCGGGAGCGAACACCGGGGAGCTGTTTTTT. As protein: CASSWLAGANTGELFF.

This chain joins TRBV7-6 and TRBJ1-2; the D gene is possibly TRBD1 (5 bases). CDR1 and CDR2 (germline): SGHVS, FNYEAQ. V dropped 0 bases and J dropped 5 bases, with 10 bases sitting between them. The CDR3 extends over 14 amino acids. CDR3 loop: CASSLAGGEYGYTF. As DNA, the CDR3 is TGTGCCAGCAGCTTAGCGGGAGGGGAGTATGGCTACACCTTC.

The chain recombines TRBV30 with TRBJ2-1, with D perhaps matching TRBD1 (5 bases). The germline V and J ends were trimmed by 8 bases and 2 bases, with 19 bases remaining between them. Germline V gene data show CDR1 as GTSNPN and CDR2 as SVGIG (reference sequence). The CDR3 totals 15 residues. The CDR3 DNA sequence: TGTGCCAGCTTGAATCGACAGAAAACCTACAATGAGCAGTTCTTC. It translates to CASLNRQKTYNEQFF.

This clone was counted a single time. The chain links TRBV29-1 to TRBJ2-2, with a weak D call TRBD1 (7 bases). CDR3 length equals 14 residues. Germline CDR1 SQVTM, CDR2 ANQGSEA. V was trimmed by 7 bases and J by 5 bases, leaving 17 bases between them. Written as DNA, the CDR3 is TGCAGCGGGTCGACAGGGACTTGGACCGGGGAGCTGTTTTTT. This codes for CSGSTGTWTGELFF.

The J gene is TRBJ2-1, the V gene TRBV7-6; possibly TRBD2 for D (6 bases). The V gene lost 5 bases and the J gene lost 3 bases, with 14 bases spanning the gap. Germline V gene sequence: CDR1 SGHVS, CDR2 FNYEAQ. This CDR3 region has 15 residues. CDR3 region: CASSPWGGIYNEQFF. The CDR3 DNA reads TGTGCCAGCAGCCCTTGGGGCGGGATCTACAATGAGCAGTTCTTC.

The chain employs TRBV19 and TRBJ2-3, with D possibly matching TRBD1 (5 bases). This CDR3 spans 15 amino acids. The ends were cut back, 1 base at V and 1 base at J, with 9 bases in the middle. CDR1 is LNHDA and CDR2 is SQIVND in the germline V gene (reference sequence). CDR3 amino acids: CASSIAPRGTDTQYF. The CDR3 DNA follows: TGTGCCAGTAGTATAGCACCCAGGGGCACAGATACGCAGTATTTT.

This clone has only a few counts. DNA for the CDR3: TGTGCCAGCAGCTCCGGACTAGACAATGAGCAGTTCTTC. It encodes CASSSGLDNEQFF. The chain employs TRBV7-9 and TRBJ2-1, with 7 bases identical to TRBD2. Germline V gene lookup returns CDR1 SEHNR and CDR2 FQNEAQ (reference sequence). The CDR3 loop spans 13 amino acids. J gave up 5 bases and V 4 bases, and 2 bases lay outside the gene matches.

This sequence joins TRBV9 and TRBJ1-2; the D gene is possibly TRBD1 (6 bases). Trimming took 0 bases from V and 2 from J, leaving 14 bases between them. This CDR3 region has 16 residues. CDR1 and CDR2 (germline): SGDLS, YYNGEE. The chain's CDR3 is CASSVDGGGRNYGYTF. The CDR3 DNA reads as TGTGCCAGCAGCGTAGATGGGGGGGGCAGAAACTATGGCTACACCTTC.

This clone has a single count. The CDR3 loop is CASSGGSGGSETQYF. The CDR3 nucleotides read TGTGCCAGCAGCGGTGGTAGCGGGGGGTCTGAGACCCAGTACTTC. The chain uses TRBV9 and TRBJ2-5, with 10 bases that match TRBD2. Germline V gene lookup returns CDR1 SGDLS and CDR2 YYNGEE. This CDR3 is built from 15 residues. V trimming: 3 bases; J trimming: 5 bases; junction bases outside the gene matches: 7. The variable domain in full, completed from reference TRBV9 and TRBJ2-5, reads DSGVTQTPKHLITATGQRVTLRCSPRSGDLSVYWYQQSLDQGLQFLIQYYNGEERAKGNILERFSAQQFPDLHSELNLSSLELGDSALYFCASSGGSGGSETQYFGPGTRLLVL.

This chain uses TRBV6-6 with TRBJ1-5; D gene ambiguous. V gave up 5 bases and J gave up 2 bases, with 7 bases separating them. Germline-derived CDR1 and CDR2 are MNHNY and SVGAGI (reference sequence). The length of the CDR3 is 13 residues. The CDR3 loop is CASSPIGNQPQHF. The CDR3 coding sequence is TGTGCCAGCAGTCCCATTGGCAATCAGCCCCAGCATTTT.

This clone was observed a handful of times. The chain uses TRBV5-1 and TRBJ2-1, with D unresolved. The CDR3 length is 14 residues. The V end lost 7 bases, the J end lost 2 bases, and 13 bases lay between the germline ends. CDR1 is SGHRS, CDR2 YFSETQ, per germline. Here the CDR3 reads CASSPPSAYNEQFF. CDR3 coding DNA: TGCGCCAGCTCCCCACCCAGCGCCTACAATGAGCAGTTCTTC.